The 2 T cell receptor beta chains listed next were all sequenced from one sample in a study of cytomegalovirus exposure and HLA in healthy donors. Researchers ran the PCR with 60 Vbeta and 13 Jbeta primers. TCRdb keeps only in-frame clones here, not all; method: immunoSEQ multiplex PCR. This sample carries 110,000 to 150,000 clones, with about 0.96% going to the ten biggest clones. The sample was PBMCs. Receptor source: a male donor in good health and CMV-seronegative.

The chain carries TRBV7-2 and TRBJ1-5; D perhaps matches TRBD1 (5 bases). V lost 1 base and J 5 bases, leaving 12 bases between the germline ends. Per germline, CDR1 SGHTA and CDR2 FQGNSA. The CDR3 spans 15 residues. The CDR3 coding sequence is TGTGCCAGCAGCTTAGAAGCAGGGCCACATCAGCCCCAGCATTTT. This codes for CASSLEAGPHQPQHF.

The rearrangement links TRBV6-5 to TRBJ2-5, with no clear D. The CDR3 loop spans 12 amino acids. Germline assignment: CDR1 MNHEY and CDR2 SVGAGI. Trimming took 4 bases from V and 1 from J, leaving 4 bases between them. The DNA of the CDR3 is TGTGCCAGCAGTTCACTCCAAGAGACCCAGTACTTC. The encoded protein is CASSSLQETQYF.